Listed here are 31 T cell receptor beta chains from one sample, sequenced in a study of cytomegalovirus exposure and HLA in healthy donors. Data came from immunoSEQ multiplex PCR; TCRdb stores just in-frame clones and leaves some out. Here the sample spans roughly 59,000 clones, roughly 94% being singletons. Sequenced input: PBMCs. The source is a woman aged 18-35 years in good health and CMV-seropositive.

This chain connects TRBV11-2 to TRBJ2-2; D unresolved. Trimming left V 5 bases short and J 4 bases short, with 8 bases between. The CDR3 has 13 amino acids. CDR1 and CDR2 from the germline V gene are SGHAT and FQNNGV. In DNA form, the CDR3 reads TGTGCCAGCAGCCTTACTGGCACCGGGGAGCTGTTTTTT. Protein product: CASSLTGTGELFF.

The chain joins TRBV28 to TRBJ2-7; maybe TRBD2 (5 bases). The V gene lost 11 bases and the J gene lost 6 bases, with 17 bases spanning the gap. The germline CDR1 and CDR2 sequences are MDHEN and SYDVKM. This CDR3 has 12 amino acids. This CDR3 reads CASRRTSGEQYF. As DNA, the CDR3 is TGTGCCTCCCGGAGGACCTCGGGCGAGCAGTACTTC.

This clone was observed a single time. The rearrangement uses TRBV6-5 and TRBJ2-7; 11 nucleotides line up with TRBD1. The CDR3 is 15 residues long. Losses at the gene ends were 6 bases for V and 4 bases for J; bases not matched to a gene: 8. Germline lookup yields CDR1 MNHEY and CDR2 SVGAGI. CDR3 nucleotides: TGTGCCAGCAGCAGATCCCGGGACAGGGGGTACGAGCAGTACTTC. This encodes CASSRSRDRGYEQYF.

The rearrangement links TRBV19 to TRBJ2-5; 9 bases line up with TRBD2. This CDR3 is 15 amino acids long. The V gene's germline CDR1 is LNHDA and CDR2 SQIVND (reference sequence). V lost 5 bases, J lost 4 bases, and 8 bases stayed unmatched. Written as DNA, the CDR3 is TGTGCCAGTAGTTCGGGAGCGGGGGGAAGAGAGACCCAGTACTTC. Translation gives CASSSGAGGRETQYF.

The chain has TRBV7-2 and TRBJ2-3, with a possible D match to TRBD1 (6 bases). The CDR3 has 19 amino acids. Deletions cut 2 bases from V and 6 bases from J, with 27 bases between. CDR1 is SGHTA, CDR2 FQGNSA, per germline. CDR3 in amino acids: CASSLSTVYRDPQGDTQYF. CDR3 bases: TGTGCCAGCAGCTTATCGACCGTATACCGGGACCCCCAGGGGGATACGCAGTATTTT.

The V call is TRBV19, the J call TRBJ1-1, with no clear D. Germline V gene sequence: CDR1 LNHDA, CDR2 SQIVND (reference sequence). Trimming removed 9 bases at V and 7 bases at J, with 18 bases between. The CDR3 is made up of 13 amino acids. CDR3 sequence (DNA): TGTGCCAGCAAGATGAGGGAGGTCGGTGAAGCTTTCTTT. This translates into CASKMREVGEAFF.

This chain joins TRBV27 and TRBJ2-5; TRBD1 is a possible D gene (5 bases). Germline lookup yields CDR1 MNHEY and CDR2 SMNVEV (reference sequence). Trimming left V 4 bases short and J 5 bases short, with 11 bases between. CDR3 length: 13 amino acids. Here the CDR3 reads CASSSAGSETQYF. The CDR3, as DNA: TGTGCCAGCAGTTCCGCAGGGTCGGAGACCCAGTACTTC.

The gene calls are TRBV7-9 and TRBJ2-3; weak D call: TRBD2 (5 bases). The CDR3 runs to 16 residues. From germline, CDR1 is SEHNR and CDR2 FQNEAQ (reference sequence). Trimming cost V 5 bases and J 1 base, with 16 bases left between them. The CDR3 nucleotides read TGTGCCAGCAGCACCACGTACGGGGTTGGCACAGATACGCAGTATTTT. Translation: CASSTTYGVGTDTQYF.

The V gene is TRBV5-1, the J gene TRBJ2-7; 8 bases are a match to TRBD2. The CDR3 extends over 16 amino acids. Per the germline V gene, CDR1 is SGHRS and CDR2 is YFSETQ. J gave up 6 bases and V 4 bases, and 15 bases lay outside the gene matches. CDR3: CASSGEPGTSIFEQYF. CDR3 nucleotides: TGCGCCAGCAGCGGAGAGCCCGGGACTAGTATATTCGAGCAGTACTTC.

The V call is TRBV27, the J call TRBJ2-7; 7 nucleotides agree with TRBD2. Germline V lookup: CDR1 MNHEY, CDR2 SMNVEV (reference sequence). The CDR3 runs 15 residues. With V trimmed by 4 bases and J by 3 bases, 9 bases remained unmatched. CDR3 protein: CASSSVGGSLYEQYF. The CDR3, as DNA: TGTGCCAGCAGTTCTGTGGGAGGGAGTCTCTACGAGCAGTACTTC.

The chain combines TRBV7-2 with TRBJ1-1, with D perhaps matching TRBD1 (6 bases). The germline CDR1 and CDR2 sequences are SGHTA and FQGNSA. The ends were cut back, 1 base at V and 3 bases at J, with 15 bases in the middle. CDR3 size: 16 residues. The CDR3 nucleotides are TGTGCCAGCAGCTTAGTCTCACAGGGTATAGACACTGAAGCTTTCTTT. Protein: CASSLVSQGIDTEAFF.

The chain joins TRBV30 to TRBJ2-3; 11 bases fit TRBD2. The CDR3 is 15 residues long. The ends lost 4 bases at V and 5 bases at J; junction bases unmatched: 8. Germline loops: CDR1 GTSNPN, CDR2 SVGIG (reference sequence). In nucleotides, the CDR3 is TGTGCCTGGAAGGGTAGCGGGGGGGTGTTAGATACGCAGTATTTT. As protein: CAWKGSGGVLDTQYF.

This clone has just a few counts. This chain connects TRBV2 to TRBJ1-5; D call uncertain. Germline V lookup: CDR1 SNHLY, CDR2 FYNNEI. The CDR3 spans 12 residues. Trimming took 6 bases from V and 6 from J, leaving 9 bases between them. This CDR3 reads CASSPGSQPQHF. CDR3 DNA sequence: TGTGCCAGCAGCCCTGGGAGTCAGCCCCAGCATTTT.

The chain is built from TRBV19 and TRBJ2-3, with D unclear. CDR1 is LNHDA, CDR2 SQIVND, per germline (reference sequence). The V and J ends lost 5 bases and 12 bases respectively, with 18 bases between them. This CDR3 spans 13 amino acids. The CDR3, as DNA: TGTGCCAGTAGTCCCGGTCAAGCGACTGTTCAGTATTTT. This sequence encodes CASSPGQATVQYF.

The chain recombines TRBV30 with TRBJ1-1; D unclear. The CDR3 has 13 residues. V lost 0 bases to trimming and J lost 0 bases, with 5 bases between them. Germline lookup yields CDR1 GTSNPN and CDR2 SVGIG (reference sequence). For the CDR3, the DNA is TGTGCCTGGAGTGTAGACATGAACACTGAAGCTTTCTTT. It yields the protein CAWSVDMNTEAFF.

The rearrangement joins TRBV9 to TRBJ1-3; D is uncertain. Trimming shortened V by 0 bases and J by 2 bases, and 9 bases separated the two germline ends. This CDR3 comprises 15 residues. Germline CDR1 reads SGDLS; CDR2 reads YYNGEE. CDR3 residues: CASSVAGVAGNTIYF. In DNA form, the CDR3 reads TGTGCCAGCAGCGTAGCCGGGGTTGCTGGAAACACCATATATTTT. Supplemented by reference TRBV9 and TRBJ1-3, the full variable domain reads DSGVTQTPKHLITATGQRVTLRCSPRSGDLSVYWYQQSLDQGLQFLIQYYNGEERAKGNILERFSAQQFPDLHSELNLSSLELGDSALYFCASSVAGVAGNTIYFGEGSWLTVV.

The chain recombines TRBV6-5 with TRBJ2-7; 8 nucleotides align to TRBD1. V trimming: 5 bases; J trimming: 2 bases; junction bases outside the gene matches: 8. CDR1 and CDR2 (germline): MNHEY, SVGAGI. There are 15 residues in the CDR3. CDR3 nucleotide sequence: TGTGCCAGCAGTCCGTTCGACAGGGGTACCTACGAGCAGTACTTC. It is translated as CASSPFDRGTYEQYF.

The chain has TRBV11-2 and TRBJ2-1; 14 bases are a match to TRBD2. With V trimmed by 5 bases and J by 10 bases, 13 bases remained unmatched. Germline CDR1 is SGHAT and CDR2 is FQNNGV. CDR3 size: 17 residues. The CDR3 region is CASSTVTGLAGVGEQFF. The CDR3 coding sequence is TGTGCCAGCAGCACTGTAACGGGACTAGCGGGAGTCGGGGAGCAGTTCTTC.

The chain combines TRBV5-4 with TRBJ2-2, with D maybe TRBD2 (6 bases). CDR3 length equals 16 residues. Germline-derived CDR1 and CDR2 are SGHNT and YYREEE (reference sequence). V lost 2 bases and J lost 3, with 14 bases in between. Here the CDR3 reads CASSFGPPGDTGELFF. In nucleotides, the CDR3 is TGTGCCAGCAGCTTTGGGCCTCCGGGGGACACCGGGGAGCTGTTTTTT.

This chain links TRBV4-1 with TRBJ2-7; 15 bases align to TRBD2. CDR1 is MGHRA, CDR2 YSYEKL, per germline. J gave up 8 bases and V 4 bases, and 3 bases lay outside the gene matches. This CDR3 has 14 residues. CDR3 sequence reads: CASSRGLAGGQQYF. The CDR3 DNA reads TGCGCCAGCAGCCGGGGACTAGCGGGAGGCCAGCAGTACTTC.

This chain links TRBV29-1 with TRBJ1-5, with 8 bases fitting TRBD1. V dropped 5 bases and J dropped 5; count of bases not matched to a gene: 5. The CDR3 sequence is 13 residues long. Germline V gene data show CDR1 as SQVTM and CDR2 as ANQGSEA. The CDR3 spells CSVISTGDQPQHF. For the CDR3, the DNA is TGCAGCGTTATTTCGACAGGGGATCAGCCCCAGCATTTT. Supplemented by reference TRBV29-1 and TRBJ1-5, the full variable domain reads SAVISQKPSRDICQRGTSLTIQCQVDSQVTMMFWYRQQPGQSLTLIATANQGSEATYESGFVIDKFPISRPNLTFSTLTVSNMSPEDSSIYLCSVISTGDQPQHFGDGTRLSIL.

Comment on this clone: The same CDR3 can be traced to other DNA sequences in this sample. The chain is built from TRBV20-1 and TRBJ2-7, with unresolved D. The CDR3 is 10 residues long. The V and J ends lost 6 bases and 4 bases respectively, with 7 bases between them. Germline V lookup: CDR1 DFQATT, CDR2 SNEGSKA (reference sequence). CDR3 sequence reads: CSARLYEQYF. As DNA, the CDR3 is TGCAGTGCCAGGTTATACGAGCAGTACTTC.

This clone was observed once. CDR3 in amino acids: CASSLHPGTGGQETQYF. The CDR3 coding sequence is TGCGCCAGCAGCTTACACCCCGGGACAGGGGGTCAAGAGACCCAGTACTTC. The chain has TRBV5-1 and TRBJ2-5; 11 positions agree with TRBD1. V lost 2 bases to trimming and J lost 2 bases; unmatched junction nucleotides: 8. CDR3 length: 17 amino acids. Germline values: CDR1 SGHRS, CDR2 YFSETQ.

The chain couples TRBV28 to TRBJ1-2; no firm D call. Germline values: CDR1 MDHEN, CDR2 SYDVKM. Trimming took off 4 bases at V and 8 bases at J, with 8 bases between the two ends. This CDR3 spans 11 amino acids. CDR3 loop: CASSWHSGYTF. CDR3 coding DNA: TGTGCCAGCAGTTGGCATTCCGGCTACACCTTC.

The rearrangement links TRBV6-1 to TRBJ2-7; 9 bases line up with TRBD2. This CDR3 comprises 17 residues. V gave up 1 base and J gave up 3 bases; unmatched junction bases: 10. The germline V gene has CDR1 MNHNS and CDR2 SASEGT. CDR3 loop: CASSEGRNAGGIYEQYF. DNA for the CDR3: TGTGCCAGCAGTGAAGGCCGGAACGCGGGAGGGATCTACGAGCAGTACTTC.

This clone is medium-sized. The chain is built from TRBV11-2 and TRBJ1-2; TRBD1 is a possible D gene (6 bases). The V end lost 0 bases, the J end lost 8 bases, and 13 bases lay between the germline ends. The germline V gene encodes CDR1 SGHAT and CDR2 FQNNGV. This CDR3 spans 14 amino acids. The CDR3 reads CASSLETTGNGYTF. For the CDR3, the DNA is TGTGCCAGCAGCTTAGAAACCACAGGGAACGGCTACACCTTC.

V usage is TRBV5-1 and J usage is TRBJ2-2; possibly TRBD1 for D (6 bases). With 0 bases removed from V and 3 bases from J, the gap between germline ends came to 9 bases. Per germline, CDR1 SGHRS and CDR2 YFSETQ. The CDR3 consists of 15 residues. CDR3 amino acids: CASSLVAGDTGELFF. CDR3 DNA sequence: TGCGCCAGCAGCTTGGTGGCAGGGGACACCGGGGAGCTGTTTTTT.

This clone was counted a single time. V usage is TRBV5-8 and J usage is TRBJ1-3, with D possibly matching TRBD1 (5 bases). This CDR3 is 16 amino acids long. Deletions cut 1 base from V and 0 bases from J, with 11 bases between. Germline CDR1 SGHTS, CDR2 YDEGEE. The CDR3 sequence: CASSLRGLFSGNTIYF. As DNA, the CDR3 is TGTGCCAGCAGCTTGAGGGGACTTTTCTCTGGAAACACCATATATTTT.

J is TRBJ1-4 and V is TRBV4-1; D may be TRBD1 (6 bases). The CDR3 has 14 residues. The V gene lost 3 bases and the J gene lost 6 bases, with 11 bases spanning the gap. Germline V gene data show CDR1 as MGHRA and CDR2 as YSYEKL. CDR3 amino acids: CASSQGAGDEKLFF. DNA for the CDR3: TGCGCCAGCAGCCAGGGGGCCGGGGATGAAAAACTGTTTTTT.

This clone appeared once. The genes are TRBV27 and TRBJ2-3, with 7 nucleotides matching TRBD2. The CDR3 covers 18 residues. The germline V gene encodes CDR1 MNHEY and CDR2 SMNVEV (reference sequence). The J segment lost 5 bases and the V segment lost 3 bases, leaving 17 bases of the junction unmatched. CDR3 residues: CASSLMASGLMSKDTQYF. The CDR3 coding sequence is TGTGCCAGCAGTTTGATGGCTAGCGGCCTAATGTCGAAAGATACGCAGTATTTT.

J is TRBJ2-7 and V is TRBV6-1; no firm D call. Germline V gene data show CDR1 as MNHNS and CDR2 as SASEGT. V was pared by 1 base and J by 6 bases, with 10 bases between. The CDR3 sequence is 13 residues long. CDR3 region: CASSEGPTREQYF. DNA of the CDR3: TGTGCCAGCAGTGAAGGGCCCACCCGCGAGCAGTACTTC.